This T cell receptor (beta chain) was identified in a study of T cells in Graves' hyperthyroidism and ophthalmopathy. The TCR beta CDR3 regions underwent amplification using RNA transcripts as the source. HTBI primers were used for first-round RT-PCR of the TCR CDR3. TCRdb independently ran MiXCR on the multiplex PCR reads; one entry per CDR3 protein. In the table there are over 300,000 distinct CDR3 sequences, 14% of which are singletons. There are 16 residues in the CDR3. Germline CDR1 SGHRS, CDR2 YFSETQ. V was pared by 0 bases and J by 3 bases, with 16 bases between. The study, taken as a whole, reports: A median 6.5 months before onset, the model predicted ophthalmopathy. Most thyroid-expanded clonotypes above 0.001 were also found in blood.

This clonotype was counted many times. Its matching antigen is unknown. The source of the PBMCs was over 8.5 ml of fresh peripheral blood. The gene calls are TRBV5-1 and TRBJ2-7; no clear D. This TCR derives from a woman in her fifties or sixties with Graves' hyperthyroidism. The specimen sequenced was blood. This CDR3 is CASSLDARQPFYEQYF. The CDR3 DNA follows: TGCGCCAGCAGCTTGGATGCCCGGCAGCCCTTCTACGAGCAGTACTTC.